This entry lists 31 T cell receptor beta chains sequenced from one sample in a study of blood T cell repertoires in COVID-19 (dated by TCRdb to about 2020). The library was made by the immunoSEQ multiplex PCR assay. Held by TCRdb, this immuneACCESS table contains in-frame sequences only and omits some clones. Under half of the omission traces to an unresolved V gene where checked; the cause of the rest is unknown. Recorded for this sample are 350,000 to 500,000 clones; 70% to 90% of them occurred a single time. About 1.5% of the sample comes from the top ten. Specimen: PBMCs or T cells enriched from blood (not recorded which). These receptors all stem from a woman under 30 who had been exposed to COVID-19.

The CDR3 here is CASSYLGPGELFF. In DNA form, the CDR3 reads TGTGCCAGCAGTTATTTGGGGCCCGGGGAGCTGTTTTTT. This rearrangement joins TRBV6-2 or TRBV6-3 to TRBJ2-2; a possible D gene is TRBD1 (5 bases). Trimming stripped 3 bases from V and 6 bases from J, with 8 bases between. The CDR3 contains 13 residues. Germline V CDR1 and CDR2: MNHEY, SVGEGT.

The chain is built from TRBV27 and TRBJ2-7; TRBD2 matches at 16 bases. This CDR3 is built from 19 residues. The ends lost 3 bases at V and 5 bases at J; junction bases unmatched: 13. From germline, CDR1 is MNHEY and CDR2 SMNVEV (reference sequence). CDR3 residues: CASSFLGLAGGPRPDEQYF. The DNA for the CDR3 is TGTGCCAGCAGTTTTCTGGGACTAGCGGGAGGGCCCCGTCCCGACGAGCAGTACTTC.

This clone was counted a single time. The rearrangement joins TRBV12-3 or TRBV12-4 to TRBJ1-6; 11 bases are a match to TRBD1. V gave up 8 bases and J gave up 7 bases; unmatched junction bases: 1. This CDR3 has 13 residues. DNA of the CDR3: TGTGCCAGCCGGGACAGGGGGAATTCACCCCTCCACTTT. As protein: CASRDRGNSPLHF.

This sequence joins TRBV6-1 and TRBJ1-5, with unresolved D. The CDR3 totals 13 residues. Germline assignment: CDR1 MNHNS and CDR2 SASEGT. Trimming took off 2 bases at V and 3 bases at J, with 5 bases between the two ends. The CDR3 bases are TGTGCCAGCAGTGAACAGGCCAATCAGCCCCAGCATTTT. This gives the protein CASSEQANQPQHF.

This chain links TRBV2 with TRBJ1-6; TRBD1 matches 10 bases. Germline-derived CDR1 and CDR2 are SNHLY and FYNNEI. The CDR3 covers 15 residues. Trimming at V came to 5 bases and at J to 10 bases, leaving 8 bases not matched to a gene. CDR3 sequence: CASSLTGGAGSPLHF. CDR3 coding DNA: TGTGCCAGCAGTCTGACAGGGGGCGCGGGATCACCCCTCCACTTT.

This sequence joins TRBV6-5 and TRBJ1-3; weak D call: TRBD1 (6 bases). Trimming took off 4 bases at V and 0 bases at J, with 10 bases between the two ends. From germline, CDR1 is MNHEY and CDR2 SVGAGI. This CDR3 comprises 15 residues. In DNA, the CDR3 is TGTGCCAGCAGTTCAGGGGTGGCCTCTGGAAACACCATATATTTT. This translates into CASSSGVASGNTIYF.

This clone showed up just once. J is TRBJ2-7 and V is TRBV5-6, with D unresolved. The CDR3 spans 11 residues. Trimming left V 4 bases short and J 6 bases short, with 8 bases between. From germline, CDR1 is SGHDT and CDR2 YYEEEE. Written as DNA, the CDR3 is TGTGCCAGCAGCCTGGCGGTCGAGCAGTACTTC. Its translation: CASSLAVEQYF.

As regards this clone: In the same sample, other DNA sequences code for this CDR3. The CDR3 region is CASSLGQNTEAFF. The CDR3 nucleotides read TGTGCCAGCAGCTTAGGGCAGAACACTGAAGCTTTCTTT. J is TRBJ1-1 and V is TRBV7-8, with D uncertain. Germline V lookup: CDR1 SGHVS, CDR2 FQNEAQ. Trimming removed 1 base from V and 1 base from J, with 4 bases in between. This CDR3 is built from 13 residues. The complete variable domain, with remaining parts taken from reference TRBV7-8 and TRBJ1-1, reads GAGVSQSPRYKVAKRGQDVALRCDPISGHVSLFWYQQALGQGPEFLTYFQNEAQLDKSGLPSDRFFAERPEGSVSTLKIQRTQQEDSAVYLCASSLGQNTEAFFGQGTRLTVV.

This clone was counted between two and nine times. The chain carries TRBV19 and TRBJ1-2; 8 nucleotides line up with TRBD1. This CDR3 has 15 amino acids. Unmatched junction bases numbered 7, after V lost 5 bases and J lost 2 bases. Germline loops: CDR1 LNHDA, CDR2 SQIVND (reference sequence). Here the CDR3 DNA reads TGTGCCAGTAGTGAAACCAGGGACAGGAACTATGGCTACACCTTC. Its translation is CASSETRDRNYGYTF.

This chain connects TRBV6-2 or TRBV6-3 to TRBJ2-3; 12 bases fit TRBD2. Unmatched junction bases numbered 4, after V lost 2 bases and J lost 7 bases. Germline loops: CDR1 MNHEY, CDR2 SVGEGT. The CDR3 has 15 amino acids. The CDR3 nucleotides are TGTGCCAGCAGTTACGGGACTAGCGGGTTCAATACGCAGTATTTT. This encodes CASSYGTSGFNTQYF.

This clone is a singleton in its sample. This chain links TRBV19 with TRBJ1-5; possibly TRBD1 for D (5 bases). Germline V gene sequence: CDR1 LNHDA, CDR2 SQIVND (reference sequence). The germline V and J ends were trimmed by 7 bases and 7 bases, with 17 bases remaining between them. This CDR3 has 14 residues. For the CDR3, the DNA is TGTGCCAGTATGAGGAGGGAGGGGCCCCAGCCCCAGCATTTT. It specifies CASMRREGPQPQHF.

The chain combines TRBV5-6 with TRBJ1-2, with D hard to call. Germline loops: CDR1 SGHDT, CDR2 YYEEEE. Between the trimmed V and J ends, which lost 1 base and 4 bases, there was a span of 11 bases. The CDR3 spans 14 residues. CDR3 in amino acids: CASSLLEAPYGYTF. DNA of the CDR3: TGTGCCAGCAGCTTGCTCGAGGCCCCCTATGGCTACACCTTC. The full variable domain, its missing parts supplied by reference TRBV5-6 and TRBJ1-2, is DAGVTQSPTHLIKTRGQQVTLRCSPKSGHDTVSWYQQALGQGPQFIFQYYEEEERQRGNFPDRFSGHQFPNYSSELNVNALLLGDSALYLCASSLLEAPYGYTFGSGTRLTVV.

The rearrangement uses TRBV9 and TRBJ2-1; maybe TRBD2 (7 bases). Trimming stripped 2 bases from V and 2 bases from J, with 11 bases between. CDR1 and CDR2 (germline): SGDLS, YYNGEE. This CDR3 has 15 residues. The CDR3 sequence is CASSVRGATYNEQFF. The CDR3 nucleotides read TGTGCCAGCAGCGTCCGGGGGGCCACCTACAATGAGCAGTTCTTC.

The rearrangement joins TRBV28 to TRBJ1-1; 10 bases fit TRBD1. The germline CDR1 and CDR2 sequences are MDHEN and SYDVKM. The CDR3 contains 14 residues. V gave up 7 bases and J gave up 4 bases; unmatched junction bases: 6. CDR3 amino acids: CASTVTGGFTEAFF. As DNA, the CDR3 is TGTGCCAGCACCGTGACAGGGGGCTTCACTGAAGCTTTCTTT.

The V gene is TRBV3-1 (or the pseudogene TRBV3-2), the J gene TRBJ1-6, with D perhaps matching TRBD1 (6 bases). The V gene's germline CDR1 is LGHDT and CDR2 YNNKEL (reference sequence). The CDR3 loop spans 15 amino acids. V lost 1 base, J lost 6 bases, and 10 bases lay in between. The CDR3 reads CASSQVRGGNSPLHF. Written as DNA, the CDR3 is TGTGCCAGCAGCCAAGTGAGAGGGGGTAATTCACCCCTCCACTTT.

The V and J genes are TRBV20-1 and TRBJ2-4; no clear D. Germline loops: CDR1 DFQATT, CDR2 SNEGSKA (reference sequence). The CDR3 loop spans 11 amino acids. V dropped 3 bases and J dropped 5 bases, with 5 bases sitting between them. The DNA of the CDR3 is TGCAGTGCTAGCCGCGAAAACATTCAGTACTTC. Protein: CSASRENIQYF.

The V and J genes are TRBV6-4 and TRBJ2-2; 14 bases are a match to TRBD2. This CDR3 comprises 15 residues. The V gene's germline CDR1 is MRHNA and CDR2 SNTAGT. Germline trimming cut 5 bases from V and 7 bases from J; bases unmatched to any gene: 3. The CDR3 DNA is TGTGCCAGCAGTCCGGGACTAGCGGGAGTCGGGGAGCTGTTTTTT. Its protein product is CASSPGLAGVGELFF.

The chain carries TRBV6-5 and TRBJ1-2; the D gene is possibly TRBD1 (6 bases). This CDR3 is 14 amino acids long. V was cut by 2 bases and J by 6 bases, with 13 bases left in between. Germline CDR1 is MNHEY and CDR2 is SVGAGI. CDR3 nucleotides: TGTGCCAGCAGTTACGGGGGGGCGCGGGATGGCTACACCTTC. This translates into CASSYGGARDGYTF.

J is TRBJ1-2 and V is TRBV4-1; D possibly corresponds to TRBD1 (6 bases). Germline CDR1 and CDR2: MGHRA and YSYEKL. The CDR3 runs to 15 residues. V lost 4 bases and J 4 bases, leaving 16 bases between the germline ends. CDR3 coding DNA: TGCGCCAGCAGCCCCCAGACAGGCCAGAGCTATGGCTACACCTTC. It specifies CASSPQTGQSYGYTF.

The chain has TRBV7-2 and TRBJ2-7; D unresolved. Trimming pared 5 bases from V and 4 bases from J, leaving 12 bases between. In germline, CDR1 is SGHTA, CDR2 FQGNSA. The CDR3 has 13 amino acids. The CDR3 nucleotides read TGTGCCAGCAGCAAGGAAGGAGCTTACGAGCAGTACTTC. Translation gives CASSKEGAYEQYF.

This chain connects TRBV5-4 to TRBJ2-1; weak D call: TRBD2 (5 bases). The germline CDR1 and CDR2 sequences are SGHNT and YYREEE (reference sequence). V lost 0 bases, J lost 3 bases, and 7 bases lay in between. The CDR3 runs to 14 residues. CDR3 nucleotide sequence: TGTGCCAGCAGCTTGGCTAGCAGCTACAATGAGCAGTTCTTC. As protein: CASSLASSYNEQFF.

This chain uses TRBV15 with TRBJ1-6; D is unclear. The germline CDR1 and CDR2 sequences are LNHNV and YYDKDF (reference sequence). V lost 3 bases and J 0 bases, leaving 18 bases between the germline ends. The CDR3 length is 19 residues. The CDR3 region has the DNA TGTGCCACCAGCAGGGAGCCCGTGACGCCGATCTCCTATAATTCACCCCTCCACTTT. Encoded protein: CATSREPVTPISYNSPLHF.

The genes are TRBV27 and TRBJ2-7; the D gene is possibly TRBD2 (6 bases). CDR1 and CDR2 from the germline V gene are MNHEY and SMNVEV (reference sequence). V lost 2 bases and J 0 bases, leaving 14 bases between the germline ends. CDR3 size: 16 residues. CDR3 bases: TGTGCCAGCAGTTTAAGCGGGCAGGCGTACTCCTACGAGCAGTACTTC. Translated: CASSLSGQAYSYEQYF.

This clone has just a few counts. The chain has TRBV4-3 and TRBJ1-1; D might be TRBD1 (6 bases). Germline V gene data show CDR1 as LGHNA and CDR2 as YSLEER. CDR3 length equals 17 residues. Trimming removed 0 bases at V and 1 base at J, with 15 bases between. Here the CDR3 reads CASSQDRAGATNTEAFF. DNA for the CDR3: TGCGCCAGCAGCCAAGATCGGGCAGGGGCTACGAACACTGAAGCTTTCTTT.

The gene calls are TRBV7-8 and TRBJ2-5; possible D gene TRBD1, 6 bases. Germline CDR1 reads SGHVS; CDR2 reads FQNEAQ. The CDR3 is 15 amino acids. The V end lost 5 bases, the J end lost 1 base, and 14 bases lay between the germline ends. The CDR3 here is CASSRRTVSQETQYF. DNA of the CDR3: TGTGCCAGCAGCAGGCGGACAGTCAGCCAAGAGACCCAGTACTTC. Complete variable domain (other parts from reference TRBV7-8 and TRBJ2-5): GAGVSQSPRYKVAKRGQDVALRCDPISGHVSLFWYQQALGQGPEFLTYFQNEAQLDKSGLPSDRFFAERPEGSVSTLKIQRTQQEDSAVYLCASSRRTVSQETQYFGPGTRLLVL.

J is TRBJ1-5 and V is TRBV27; weak D call: TRBD1 (5 bases). This CDR3 is 15 amino acids long. Trimming took off 0 bases at V and 7 bases at J, with 13 bases between the two ends. Germline CDR1 MNHEY, CDR2 SMNVEV (reference sequence). The CDR3 loop reads CASSLSGQSNQPQHF. CDR3 coding DNA: TGTGCCAGCAGTTTATCGGGGCAGTCGAACCAGCCCCAGCATTTT.

This rearrangement joins TRBV30 to TRBJ1-1; the D is unclear. V lost 8 bases, J lost 5 bases, and 15 bases lay in between. This CDR3 contains 12 residues. Germline V gene sequence: CDR1 GTSNPN, CDR2 SVGIG (reference sequence). The CDR3 spells CAVRPRGTEAFF. CDR3 DNA sequence: TGTGCCGTGCGCCCCCGAGGAACTGAAGCTTTCTTT.

J is TRBJ2-1 and V is TRBV10-2, with 10 bases fitting TRBD2. Germline CDR1 and CDR2: WSHSY and SAAADI. V was pared by 4 bases and J by 9 bases, with 3 bases of the junction left unmatched. The CDR3 sequence is 13 residues long. The CDR3 DNA reads as TGCGCCAGCAGTGGACTAGCGGGCACTGAGCAGTTCTTC. It translates to CASSGLAGTEQFF.

This chain uses TRBV28 with TRBJ1-2; TRBD1 agrees at 7 bases. CDR1 and CDR2 (germline): MDHEN, SYDVKM. Trimming took 10 bases from V and 8 from J; bases not matched to a gene: 7. CDR3 length equals 11 residues. CDR3 DNA: TGTGCCATCGACAGGGTCGAGGGCTACACCTTC. This translates into CAIDRVEGYTF.

This clone has a single count. The V call is TRBV28, the J call TRBJ1-6; possible D gene TRBD1, 5 bases. The length of the CDR3 is 14 residues. CDR1 and CDR2 from the germline V gene are MDHEN and SYDVKM. The V end lost 2 bases, the J end lost 6 bases, and 8 bases lay between the germline ends. The CDR3 DNA reads as TGTGCCAGCAGTTTACCAGGGCCTAATTCACCCCTCCACTTT. Its translation: CASSLPGPNSPLHF.

In the case of this clone: Distinct nucleotide sequences in the sample also encode this CDR3. The CDR3 protein is CASSLDRGYGYTF. The DNA for the CDR3 is TGTGCCAGCAGCCTGGACAGGGGATATGGCTACACCTTC. This chain connects TRBV12-3 or TRBV12-4 to TRBJ1-2; 9 bases align to TRBD1. With 6 bases clipped from V and 5 bases from J, the junction kept 4 bases outside the gene matches. The CDR3 consists of 13 residues.